Each of the 25 T cell receptor beta chains below was sequenced from the same sample in a study of tumor-infiltrating lymphocytes in primary liver carcinoma. Starting material for RNA and DNA co-extraction consisted of about 17-34 mg of unsorted bulk tissue. Constant-region priming of around 490 ng total RNA yielded TCR beta cDNA. Each TCR beta library was derived from three nested multiplex PCR rounds that employed slightly modified ARM-PCR. Investigators reported that the first two PCR rounds, at 10 to 11 cycles each, used TRBV1-TRBV30 forward primers with a C-beta reverse primer. TCRdb processed the multiplex PCR reads anew with MiXCR; each CDR3 protein has one entry. The repertoire holds about 120,000 distinct CDR3 sequences, with roughly 69% as singletons. The specimen was liver tumor tissue from sampling region 1. Subset in this sample: tumor region T1, superior pole. Every receptor here comes from an older woman with primary liver carcinoma and hepatitis B virus infection.

Worth noting for this clonotype: One end of the junction does not line up with germline, which may come from a read error. This chain links TRBV20-1 with TRBJ2-1; 9 nucleotides line up with TRBD2. This CDR3 comprises 14 residues. Per the germline V gene, CDR1 is DFQATT and CDR2 is SNEGSKA (reference sequence). The CDR3 bases are TGCAGTGCCCCTGGACTAGCGAAGTACAAAGAGCAGTTCTTC. Amino acid sequence: CSAPGLAKYKEQFF.

This chain joins TRBV11-3 and TRBJ2-5; D is perhaps TRBD1 or TRBD2 (7 bases each). Germline V CDR1 and CDR2: SGHNT, YENEEA. Deletions cut 5 bases from V and 11 bases from J, with 18 bases between. The CDR3 has 13 amino acids. CDR3 loop: CASSLQGRDTQYF. The CDR3 nucleotides are TGTGCCAGCAGCCTACAGGGGAGGGATACTCAGTACTTC.

The chain carries TRBV30 and TRBJ1-6, with D unresolved. V lost 3 bases, J lost 0 bases, and 3 bases lay in between. The CDR3 has 13 residues. Germline loops: CDR1 GTSNPN, CDR2 SVGIG (reference sequence). The chain's CDR3 is CAWSRSYNSPLHF. In DNA, the CDR3 is TGTGCCTGGAGCCGCTCCTATAATTCACCCCTCCACTTT.

The chain joins TRBV7-8 to TRBJ2-7; D might be TRBD1 (6 bases). The CDR3 has 13 residues. With 6 bases removed from V and 3 bases from J, the gap between germline ends came to 12 bases. From germline, CDR1 is SGHVS and CDR2 FQNEAQ. DNA for the CDR3: TGTGCCAGCAGTGTGGACAGAGGCTACGAGCAGTACTTC. This codes for CASSVDRGYEQYF.

Turning to this clonotype: One junction end does not reproduce the germline sequence, and a read error may be involved. The genes are TRBV6-5 and TRBJ1-2; perhaps TRBD1 as D (6 bases). CDR3 length: 13 amino acids. Germline V CDR1 and CDR2: MNHEY, SVGAGI. The CDR3 nucleotides read TGTGCCGGCAGTTACGTGGGGGGCGACGGCTACACCTTC. Residues: CAGSYVGGDGYTF.

This clonotype showed up just once. The conserved phenylalanine or tryptophan normally closing the CDR3 is absent here, so this likely arose from a read error. The chain joins TRBV7-8 to TRBJ2-3; no reliable D call. Germline lookup yields CDR1 SGHVS and CDR2 FQNEAQ. V was shortened by 2 bases and J by 6 bases, with 12 bases between the two germline ends. The CDR3 is 14 residues long. CDR3 nucleotides: TGTGCCAGCAGCTTACTAGGATCCGGGGATACGCAGTATCTT. Residues: CASSLLGSGDTQYL.

Comment on this clonotype: This may stem from a read error, because a much larger clone lies one nucleotide away. The chain combines TRBV10-2 with TRBJ1-1; D remains ambiguous. This CDR3 is built from 13 residues. Germline-derived CDR1 and CDR2 are WSHSY and SAAADI. V was cut by 7 bases and J by 5 bases, with 14 bases left in between. CDR3 coding DNA: TGCGCCAGCATCACAAGGGCATTAACTGAAGCTTTCTTT. Amino acids: CASITRALTEAFF.

Comment on this clonotype: The CDR3 ends on some other residue instead of the conserved phenylalanine or tryptophan, so this is likely a read error. This chain joins TRBV6-5 and TRBJ2-3, with a possible D match to TRBD2 (7 bases). This CDR3 has 14 amino acids. The germline CDR1 and CDR2 sequences are MNHEY and SVGAGI. The CDR3 DNA sequence: TGTGTCAGCCGGGGAGGGGGGCGCGCAGATATGCAGTATTCT. Translation gives CVSRGGGRADMQYS.

With respect to this clonotype: This clone may be a read error of a much larger clone one base away. V usage is TRBV6-5 and J usage is TRBJ2-7; 11 nucleotides align to TRBD1. This CDR3 contains 14 residues. Germline CDR1 and CDR2: MNHEY and SVGAGI. CDR3 sequence reads: CACSYTRDRGEQYF. The CDR3, as DNA: TGTGCCTGCAGTTACACCAGGGACAGGGGGGAGCAGTACTTC.

This sequence joins TRBV12-3 or TRBV12-4 and TRBJ2-3, with unresolved D. CDR3 length equals 15 residues. The V end was cut by 2 bases, the J end by 14 bases, with 23 bases between. The DNA for the CDR3 is TGTGCCAGCAGTTTATGGGGTATGGGGAAAGATACACGGTATTTT. This codes for CASSLWGMGKDTRYF.

This sequence joins TRBV18 and TRBJ1-1; D uncertain. Germline assignment: CDR1 KGHSH and CDR2 LQKENI. The CDR3 contains 14 residues. The V end lost 5 bases, the J end lost 5 bases, and 15 bases lay between the germline ends. The CDR3 coding sequence is TGTGCCAGCTCATCATATTCCCAAGGGACTGAAGCTTTCTTT. This translates into CASSSYSQGTEAFF.

With respect to this clonotype: The germline gene is not matched at one end of the junction; a read error may be the cause. The chain uses TRBV7-8 and TRBJ2-7, with unresolved D. CDR1 SGHVS and CDR2 FQNEAQ come from the germline V gene. The CDR3 sequence is 15 residues long. The CDR3 reads CVSSLGSSMDPRQYF. The CDR3 DNA reads TGTGTCAGCAGCTTGGGCAGTAGCATGGACCCTCGGCAGTACTTC.

The chain is built from TRBV19 and TRBJ2-6; no firm D call. The germline V and J ends were trimmed by 7 bases and 0 bases, with 10 bases remaining between them. Germline assignment: CDR1 LNHDA and CDR2 SQIVND (reference sequence). This CDR3 is 15 amino acids long. CDR3 in amino acids: CASIPGNSGANVLTF. DNA of the CDR3: TGTGCCAGTATCCCGGGCAACTCTGGGGCCAACGTCCTGACTTTC.

The sample holds a few counts of this clonotype. A much larger clone lies a single base off, so this may be a read error. This chain uses TRBV7-9 with TRBJ2-6; D ambiguous. Trimming took 1 base from V and 6 from J, leaving 10 bases between them. Germline CDR1 SEHNR, CDR2 FQNEAQ (reference sequence). This CDR3 is 15 amino acids long. This CDR3 reads CASSLGEREANVLTF. The CDR3 DNA follows: TGTGCCAGCAGCTTAGGCGAGCGAGAGGCCAACGTCCTGACTTTC.

Details on this clonotype: A much bigger clone sits one base away, suggesting this may be a read error. The J gene is TRBJ2-1, the V gene TRBV7-9, with 10 nucleotides matching TRBD2. This CDR3 has 17 amino acids. In germline, CDR1 is SEHNR, CDR2 FQNEAQ (reference sequence). CDR3 nucleotide sequence: TGTGCCAGCGGCTTAGAGGCCTTAGCGGGAGGCTACAATGAGCAGTTCTTC. Translating gives CASGLEALAGGYNEQFF.

This clonotype has only one observation. One end of the junction varies from germline; a read error may be responsible. The J gene is TRBJ2-3, the V gene TRBV5-1, with 9 bases matching TRBD2. CDR1 and CDR2 from the germline V gene are SGHRS and YFSETQ. CDR3 size: 14 residues. The CDR3 nucleotides read TGCGCCAGCAGCACCGGACTAGCGACAGATACGCGGTATTTT. It specifies CASSTGLATDTRYF.

For this clonotype: This is likely a read error, given that the CDR3 carries no conserved phenylalanine or tryptophan at its end. The chain recombines TRBV11-2 with TRBJ2-1, with 9 positions matching TRBD1. This CDR3 contains 17 residues. V was clipped by 2 bases and J by 9 bases; unmatched bases: 14. Germline loops: CDR1 SGHAT, CDR2 FQNNGV. CDR3 residues: CASSLTHGQGYTGEQFL. The CDR3 nucleotides read TGTGCCAGCAGCTTAACTCACGGACAGGGGTACACGGGTGAGCAGTTCCTC.

There are a few counts of this clonotype. The chain carries TRBV30 and TRBJ2-1, with 7 bases that match TRBD1. V lost 2 bases and J lost 7; bases outside the gene matches: 2. The CDR3 totals 12 residues. CDR1 GTSNPN and CDR2 SVGIG come from the germline V gene (reference sequence). The CDR3 is CAWSTQGNEQFF. In DNA form, the CDR3 reads TGTGCCTGGAGTACACAGGGGAATGAGCAGTTCTTC.

Of note for this clonotype: With a much larger clone just one base away, this may be a read error. The rearrangement joins TRBV21-1 to TRBJ2-1; the tabulated D call, TRBD1, remains unverified against the DNA. TRBV21-1 is assigned pseudogene status. The CDR3 contains 19 residues. CDR3 in DNA: TGTGCCAGCACCCCGAAGGGGCAGGACGGGGACGGGACGTACAATGAGCAGTTCTTC. Its protein is CASTPKGQDGDGTYNEQFF.

Note on this clonotype: At one boundary the junction diverges from the germline segment, which might be a read error. The chain is built from TRBV11-2 and TRBJ2-1, with D unresolved. This CDR3 comprises 13 residues. The germline gives CDR1 SGHAT, CDR2 FQNNGV. Here the CDR3 reads CASSLRRYNELFF. CDR3 bases: TGTGCCAGCAGCTTAAGAAGGTACAACGAGCTGTTCTTC.

This clonotype was observed a handful of times. Since a much larger clone is just one base distant, this may be a read error. In this CDR3 the conserved last residue, phenylalanine or tryptophan, is missing, so a read error is likely. The rearrangement joins TRBV7-9 to TRBJ2-1; D is possibly TRBD2 (6 bases). CDR1 SEHNR and CDR2 FQNEAQ come from the germline V gene (reference sequence). This CDR3 spans 15 amino acids. V was clipped by 4 bases and J by 5 bases, with 15 bases between them. The CDR3 DNA follows: TGTGCCAGCAGCTCCGCGGGACTGCCTCACAATGAGCAGTTCCTC. Its protein product is CASSSAGLPHNEQFL.

The chain couples TRBV7-9 to TRBJ2-7, with 8 bases lining up with TRBD1. The CDR3 sequence is 13 residues long. Per the germline V gene, CDR1 is SEHNR and CDR2 is FQNEAQ (reference sequence). J was trimmed by 5 bases and V by 4 bases; bases with no gene match: 4. DNA for the CDR3: TGTGCCAGCAGCTGGGGACAGGCTAACGAGCAGTACTTC. Its protein product is CASSWGQANEQYF.

This chain joins TRBV7-6 and TRBJ2-7, with TRBD2 identical over 11 bases. CDR1 SGHVS and CDR2 FNYEAQ come from the germline V gene. With V trimmed by 6 bases and J by 6 bases, 4 bases remained unmatched. The CDR3 covers 13 residues. CDR3 residues: CASSVGLAGEQYF. The CDR3 coding sequence is TGTGCCAGCAGTGTCGGACTAGCGGGCGAGCAGTACTTC.

Regarding this clonotype: This may come from a read error, since a much larger clone is one base off. The conserved phenylalanine or tryptophan is not found at the CDR3 terminus, so this likely reflects a read error. J is TRBJ1-3 and V is TRBV6-5; D unresolved. Germline CDR1 and CDR2: MNHEY and SVGAGI. The CDR3 contains 16 residues. Trimming cost V 6 bases and J 0 bases, with 15 bases left between them. The CDR3 nucleotides read TGTGCCAGCAGCGAAGTGCGCCGAACCTCTGGAAACACCATATATTCT. Translation gives CASSEVRRTSGNTIYS.

V gene TRBV28 combines with J gene TRBJ1-1; perhaps TRBD1 as D (5 bases). Germline V gene sequence: CDR1 MDHEN, CDR2 SYDVKM. Between the trimmed V and J ends, which lost 5 bases and 3 bases, there was a span of 10 bases. The length of the CDR3 is 13 residues. The DNA for the CDR3 is TGTGCCAGCAGTCTCCAGGGATACACTGAAGCTTTCTTT. Encoded protein: CASSLQGYTEAFF.